Listed below are T cell receptor beta chains from one sample, sequenced in a study of T cell responses to AZD1222 COVID-19 vaccine. Only in-frame clones appear in the TCRdb table, and some are missing; sequencing was by immunoSEQ multiplex PCR. The sample contains roughly 150,000 clones, more than 85% of which appear only once. The source was peripheral blood, collected after recovery from COVID-19. The receptors were gathered from an adult who had recovered from COVID-19. The CDR3 runs from the conserved cysteine through the conserved F or W.

TRBV2 CASSGRDRGYNEQFF
TRBV3-1/TRBV3-2 CASSLPARGQFF
TRBV7-9 CASSLMGTGGSYEQYF
TRBV28 CASTGRGANTGELFF
TRBV21-1 CASNPMGGYTF
TRBV27 CASSLYTGTANTEAFF
TRBV18 CASTTRGQGTETQYF
TRBV9 CASSVDIQGPGELFF
TRBV2 CASSESVEQYF
TRBV7-2 CASSFSGGREQYF
TRBV7-3 CASSLTGQEDEKLFF
TRBV28 CASSTHRDYEQYF
TRBV7-9 CASSLDRGRGNEQFF
TRBV10-1 CASSRGTEGQGNTIYF
TRBV4-2 CASSQVQGNEKLFF
TRBV9 CASSARNPGGYTF
TRBV29-1 CSVVSGTSGTDTQYF
TRBV7-2 CASSSRTGTNYGYTF
TRBV12-3/TRBV12-4 CASRSNSPLHF
TRBV12-3/TRBV12-4 CASSRQGGYGYTF
TRBV28 CASSFGRGASNQPQHF
TRBV5-1 CASSLMGTSGQGELFF
TRBV7-9 CASSLGDSNTEAFF
TRBV9 CASSVAGTSGASTDTQYF
TRBV6-5 CAIKHAGGWDEKLFF
TRBV18 CASSPKNGGGYTF
TRBV3-1/TRBV3-2 CASSQTGVEVDGNSPLHF
TRBV21-1 CASSKALKTLRQGNEQYF
TRBV6-6 CASSSATDSGNTIYF
TRBV18 CASSPTANQPQHF
TRBV19 CASSSQGAGNTEAFF
TRBV2 CRPRDRVNEKLFF
TRBV5-1 CASSLAGFYNEQFF
TRBV18 CASSPNTPGGAGYTF
TRBV6-5 CASSSALAGETDTQYF
TRBV9 CASSADRDEQYF
TRBV2 CASGQGLNTEAFF
TRBV7-2 CASSLGSSGRPGTDTQYF
TRBV28 CASSLWGFGTSNQPQHF
TRBV5-6 CASSLAGPAEAFF
TRBV7-9 CASSLNPGTGGYGYTF
TRBV19 CASGGQTVSYNEQFF
TRBV19 CASIPLQGATNTEAFF
TRBV7-2 CASRIRAGDGGAFF
TRBV14 CASRRTGGAGGYTF
TRBV5-1 CASSLLVAASYEQYF
TRBV2 CASSSGFHEQYF
TRBV18 CASSATGTSGYGYTF
TRBV4-3 CASSQEGPLSGNTIYF
TRBV5-1 CASSDNPTGGRGNTIYF
TRBV9 CASSAGLAVTGELFF
TRBV27 CASSLQLATDTQYF
TRBV7-9 CASSRDRGGYGYTF